This TCR beta chain stems from a study of blood T cell repertoires in COVID-19. Study-level information: The origin of the acute and convalescent COVID-19 samples was the United States, Italy and Spain. In each case, the material was cDNA or gDNA derived from T cells, B-cell-depleted T cells, or PBMCs.

The trim removed 5 bases at V and 4 bases at J, leaving 7 bases unmatched. Germline values: CDR1 SGHVS, CDR2 FNYEAQ. This CDR3 has 15 residues. In the authors' methods: Reference gene primer amplification gave nucleated cell count estimates. Assay used: immunoSEQ multiplex PCR; TCRdb lists only in-frame clones, some missing. V, J and clone size are taken as reported in that table, and D and trimming were inferred from the DNA itself. The sample holds around 63,000 clones, just over 85% seen once. The TCR sequence derives from a woman aged 80 or older with active COVID-19. Sample: peripheral blood. The chain recombines TRBV7-6 with TRBJ2-5, with 10 positions matching TRBD2. The CDR3 sequence: CASSRGTSARETQYF. DNA of the CDR3: TGTGCCAGCAGCCGCGGGACTAGCGCCAGAGAGACCCAGTACTTC.